Following are 14 T cell receptor beta chains from one sample sequenced in a study of early T cells in non-severe SARS-CoV-2 infection. TCRdb recomputed calls from the 5' RACE reads with MiXCR, one row per CDR3 protein. The sample comprises around 88,000 distinct CDR3 sequences, 14% of which are singletons, and around 7% rests with the top ten. Sequenced material: whole blood. The receptors were sampled from an adult who was a healthcare worker with PCR-confirmed SARS-CoV-2 infection or an uninfected control (not recorded which).

By frequency in the sample, this clonotype is medium-sized. The chain links TRBV2 to TRBJ1-2; 9 bases map to TRBD1. Looked up from germline, CDR1 is SNHLY and CDR2 is FYNNEI. V lost 10 bases, J lost 4 bases, and 4 bases stayed unmatched. This CDR3 is built from 12 residues. In nucleotides, the CDR3 is TGTGCCACTAACAGGGGGCCCTATGGCTACACCTTC. Protein: CATNRGPYGYTF.

This clonotype was counted a few times. The genes are TRBV12-3 or TRBV12-4 and TRBJ2-7, with TRBD1 matching 7 bases. V shed 3 bases and J 3 bases; nucleotides not matched to a gene: 5. CDR3 length: 14 residues. The DNA for the CDR3 is TGTGCCAGCAGTTTTCGACAGGGAGTCTACGAGCAGTACTTC. Its protein product is CASSFRQGVYEQYF.

The chain combines TRBV11-2 with TRBJ1-4, with D uncertain. With 1 base removed from V and 7 bases from J, the gap between germline ends came to 10 bases. Germline CDR1 SGHAT, CDR2 FQNNGV. This CDR3 region has 14 residues. CDR3 region: CASSLARGVEKLFF. CDR3 DNA: TGTGCCAGCAGCTTAGCTAGAGGAGTTGAAAAACTGTTTTTT.

This clonotype was seen a few times. The chain carries TRBV7-9 and TRBJ2-6, with D perhaps being TRBD1 or TRBD2 (5 bases each). From germline, CDR1 is SEHNR and CDR2 FQNEAQ (reference sequence). V was cut by 3 bases and J by 0 bases, with 18 bases left in between. CDR3 length: 19 residues. As DNA, the CDR3 is TGTGCCAGCAGCTTCTCTCTAGCCACCCAGGGCTCTGGGGCCAACGTCCTGACTTTC. The encoded protein is CASSFSLATQGSGANVLTF.

In its sample, this clonotype was seen many times. The gene calls are TRBV5-5 and TRBJ2-7; 9 positions match TRBD1. The ends lost 2 bases at V and 11 bases at J; junction bases unmatched: 14. Per the germline V gene, CDR1 is SGHKS and CDR2 is YYEKEE (reference sequence). The CDR3 runs 15 residues. CDR3 nucleotide sequence: TGTGCCAGCAGCTTCAGCTCTGGACAGGGGTCTTTGGAGTACTTC. This encodes CASSFSSGQGSLEYF.

The rearrangement joins TRBV29-1 to TRBJ1-1; D uncertain. CDR3 size: 12 residues. Germline V lookup: CDR1 SQVTM, CDR2 ANQGSEA. The CDR3 protein is CSARTLNTEAFF. The CDR3, as DNA: TGCAGTGCCCGGACTCTGAACACTGAAGCTTTCTTT.

This clonotype appeared many times. CDR3 loop: CATSRDVQFSPLHF. The CDR3 bases are TGTGCCACCAGCAGAGATGTCCAGTTTTCACCCCTCCACTTT. The chain combines TRBV15 with TRBJ1-6; no firm D call. Trimming removed 0 bases at V and 9 bases at J, with 9 bases between. The CDR3 runs to 14 residues. Per the germline V gene, CDR1 is LNHNV and CDR2 is YYDKDF (reference sequence).

V gene TRBV6-1 combines with J gene TRBJ2-3; 9 bases are a match to TRBD1. The CDR3 has 16 amino acids. Germline CDR1 reads MNHNS; CDR2 reads SASEGT. With V trimmed by 4 bases and J by 5 bases, 10 bases remained unmatched. CDR3 nucleotides: TGTGCCAGCAGTGTTCCGGGACAGGGTCGGGAAGATACGCAGTATTTT. This sequence encodes CASSVPGQGREDTQYF.

By share, this clonotype counts as medium-sized. The rearrangement uses TRBV20-1 and TRBJ2-7; D ambiguous. The length of the CDR3 is 13 residues. With 3 bases removed from V and 4 bases from J, the gap between germline ends came to 13 bases. Germline CDR1 is DFQATT and CDR2 is SNEGSKA (reference sequence). The CDR3, as DNA: TGCAGTGCTAGCCGCCCCAGCTCGTACGAGCAGTACTTC. Amino acids: CSASRPSSYEQYF.

This clonotype was counted ten times or more. V usage is TRBV12-3 or TRBV12-4 and J usage is TRBJ1-1; possible D gene TRBD1, 5 bases. CDR3 length equals 14 residues. The V and J ends lost 6 bases and 5 bases respectively, with 16 bases between them. CDR3: CASRLPGGRTEAFF. The CDR3 DNA is TGTGCCAGCAGACTTCCCGGGGGTAGGACTGAAGCTTTCTTT.

This clonotype was observed many times. V gene TRBV6-6 combines with J gene TRBJ1-1; no firm D call. Germline CDR1 and CDR2: MNHNY and SVGAGI (reference sequence). V lost 2 bases, J lost 5 bases, and 9 bases lay in between. There are 13 residues in the CDR3. The CDR3: CASSYDGGTEAFF. CDR3 DNA sequence: TGTGCCAGCAGTTACGACGGTGGGACTGAAGCTTTCTTT.

This clonotype has just a few counts. This chain connects TRBV7-8 to TRBJ2-3; D might be TRBD1 (7 bases). This CDR3 region has 14 residues. The V end was cut by 1 base, the J end by 6 bases, with 11 bases between. Germline CDR1 reads SGHVS; CDR2 reads FQNEAQ. The CDR3, as DNA: TGTGCCAGCAGCTTAGTCCCAGGGGGGGATACGCAGTATTTT. Its translation: CASSLVPGGDTQYF.

The V gene is TRBV12-3 or TRBV12-4, the J gene TRBJ1-3; D might be TRBD1 (5 bases). Trimming cost V 2 bases and J 4 bases, with 15 bases left between them. The CDR3 runs 16 residues. The CDR3 protein is CASSLKAGTGGNTIYF. CDR3 in DNA: TGTGCCAGCAGTTTAAAGGCAGGGACGGGGGGAAACACCATATATTTT.

This sequence joins TRBV12-5 and TRBJ2-2; no clear D. The CDR3 totals 12 residues. The V gene lost 1 base and the J gene lost 11 bases, with 8 bases spanning the gap. Germline CDR1 and CDR2: LGHNT and FRNRAP. CDR3 loop: CASGLASRELFF. Written as DNA, the CDR3 is TGTGCTAGTGGTTTGGCTTCGAGAGAGCTGTTTTTT.